Described below is a single TCR beta chain sequence and its context. The data derive from a study of Tregs in tolerant kidney transplant recipients. Libraries were prepared by immunoSEQ multiplex PCR; TCRdb keeps only in-frame clonotypes and omits some of them. This sample carries tens of thousands of clones, roughly 89% of them seen once, and the ten largest clones take around 4%. Unstimulated regulatory T cells (CD4+CD25+CD127-), CD4+CD25- non-regulatory cells, CD4 and CD8 cells were FACS-sorted from thawed PBMCs. Trimming removed 0 bases from V and 0 bases from J, with 6 bases in between. The CDR3 is made up of 14 amino acids. From germline, CDR1 is SGHRS and CDR2 YFSETQ.

This chain uses TRBV5-1 with TRBJ1-2; D ambiguous. The clonotype comes from a human donor in good health. The sample comprised CD4+ T cells from blood. The CDR3 loop is CASSLATANYGYTF. The DNA of the CDR3 is TGCGCCAGCAGCTTGGCTACAGCTAACTATGGCTACACCTTC.